Below are 18 T cell receptor beta chains sequenced from a single sample in a study of blood T cell repertoires in COVID-19. Using immunoSEQ multiplex PCR, the repertoire was profiled, and TCRdb retains in-frame clones only, with some absent. The data show 60,000 or so clones, 65% to 85% seen once. Sequencing input: peripheral blood. These receptors all come from a human donor in a cohort sampled during active COVID-19.

This chain connects TRBV9 to TRBJ1-1; 9 bases are a match to TRBD1. Trimming cost V 3 bases and J 0 bases; bases outside gene matches: 9. The germline V gene has CDR1 SGDLS and CDR2 YYNGEE. This CDR3 comprises 17 residues. Here the CDR3 reads CASSAGQGGILNTEAFF. DNA for the CDR3: TGTGCCAGCAGCGCGGGACAGGGCGGGATTCTGAACACTGAAGCTTTCTTT.

This chain links TRBV5-4 with TRBJ2-3; 8 bases line up with TRBD1. Germline V gives CDR1 SGHNT, CDR2 YYREEE (reference sequence). V shed 0 bases, J shed 2 bases, and the junction held 5 bases outside the gene matches. This CDR3 contains 16 residues. CDR3 sequence reads: CASSLVRTGNTDTQYF. The CDR3 DNA sequence: TGTGCCAGCAGCTTGGTTCGGACAGGGAACACAGATACGCAGTATTTT.

The chain couples TRBV7-9 to TRBJ2-3, with D uncertain. The V end was cut by 2 bases, the J end by 0 bases, with 6 bases between. The CDR3 has 14 residues. Germline V gene lookup returns CDR1 SEHNR and CDR2 FQNEAQ (reference sequence). CDR3 residues: CASSLSSSTDTQYF. Written as DNA, the CDR3 is TGTGCCAGCAGCTTATCGTCGAGCACAGATACGCAGTATTTT.

The gene calls are TRBV29-1 and TRBJ1-2; 8 bases line up with TRBD1. V was clipped by 7 bases and J by 5 bases; unmatched bases: 6. Germline CDR1 is SQVTM and CDR2 is ANQGSEA. CDR3 length: 12 residues. The CDR3 is CSAYTGGYGYTF. CDR3 nucleotide sequence: TGCAGCGCCTATACAGGGGGTTATGGCTACACCTTC.

This clone has just one count. The J gene is TRBJ1-4, the V gene TRBV2; D gene ambiguous. The V end was cut by 6 bases, the J end by 0 bases, with 14 bases between. The length of the CDR3 is 16 residues. Germline loops: CDR1 SNHLY, CDR2 FYNNEI. DNA for the CDR3: TGTGCCAGCAGCACTGTGAGGTTTGCAACTAATGAAAAACTGTTTTTT. Amino acid sequence: CASSTVRFATNEKLFF.

The chain links TRBV27 to TRBJ2-1; 7 bases match TRBD1. Trimming removed 6 bases from V and 4 bases from J; junction bases left unmatched: 9. CDR3 length: 15 amino acids. The germline V gene has CDR1 MNHEY and CDR2 SMNVEV (reference sequence). This CDR3 reads CASRVDRVIYNEQFF. CDR3 sequence (DNA): TGTGCCAGCAGGGTCGACAGGGTGATATACAATGAGCAGTTCTTC.

This chain uses TRBV28 with TRBJ1-2; TRBD1 might be the D (6 bases). Trimming pared 11 bases from V and 5 bases from J, leaving 18 bases between. Germline loops: CDR1 MDHEN, CDR2 SYDVKM. The CDR3 consists of 13 residues. This chain's CDR3 is CASGGGAQYGYTF. The CDR3 coding sequence is TGTGCCTCCGGAGGGGGGGCGCAATATGGCTACACCTTC.

J is TRBJ2-3 and V is TRBV6-5; D gene ambiguous. The V gene's germline CDR1 is MNHEY and CDR2 SVGAGI. CDR3 length equals 14 residues. Between the trimmed V and J ends, which lost 0 bases and 2 bases, there was a span of 6 bases. The CDR3 nucleotides read TGTGCCAGCAGTTACTCTCCCGTCACAGATACGCAGTATTTT. Its translation is CASSYSPVTDTQYF.

The genes are TRBV4-2 and TRBJ1-5; no reliable D call. CDR1 and CDR2 (germline): LGHNA, YNFKEQ. This CDR3 is 13 amino acids long. Trimming pared 4 bases from V and 6 bases from J, leaving 10 bases between. The CDR3 loop reads CASSPDFIQPQHF. The DNA of the CDR3 is TGTGCCAGCAGCCCCGACTTCATTCAGCCCCAGCATTTT.

The chain joins TRBV18 to TRBJ2-4; possibly TRBD1 for D (5 bases). The CDR3 consists of 16 residues. Germline lookup yields CDR1 KGHSH and CDR2 LQKENI. Trimming cost V 3 bases and J 0 bases, with 12 bases left between them. The CDR3 loop is CASSPLDSLAKNIQYF. The CDR3 DNA reads as TGTGCCAGCTCACCCCTCGACAGTTTAGCCAAAAACATTCAGTACTTC.

This clone was seen more than once but under ten times. This chain uses TRBV3-1 (or the pseudogene TRBV3-2) with TRBJ2-1; possibly TRBD2 for D (6 bases). Trimming removed 1 base from V and 9 bases from J, with 10 bases in between. The CDR3 is 13 residues long. Germline CDR1 reads LGHDT; CDR2 reads YNNKEL (reference sequence). The CDR3 loop reads CASSQAGAVEQFF. In DNA form, the CDR3 reads TGTGCCAGCAGCCAAGCGGGAGCGGTTGAGCAGTTCTTC.

V gene TRBV2 combines with J gene TRBJ1-4; D is uncertain. Trimming removed 2 bases at V and 4 bases at J, with 11 bases between. CDR3 length equals 15 residues. Germline V gene data show CDR1 as SNHLY and CDR2 as FYNNEI. DNA of the CDR3: TGTGCCAGCAGTGAACTAGACGTAGGTAATGAAAAACTGTTTTTT. Residues: CASSELDVGNEKLFF.

V usage is TRBV11-3 and J usage is TRBJ2-7, with a weak D call TRBD2 (6 bases). The V gene lost 6 bases and the J gene lost 8 bases, with 14 bases spanning the gap. The CDR3 runs to 12 residues. Germline CDR1 SGHNT, CDR2 YENEEA. Here the CDR3 reads CASRPGVGQQYF. The CDR3 DNA reads as TGTGCCAGCAGACCGGGGGTTGGTCAGCAGTACTTC.

This clone has a handful of counts. The chain has TRBV10-2 and TRBJ1-4; D call uncertain. The CDR3 runs to 14 residues. Trimming shortened V by 6 bases and J by 4 bases, and 12 bases separated the two germline ends. Germline loops: CDR1 WSHSY, CDR2 SAAADI. Here the CDR3 reads CASSPKEDNEKLFF. The CDR3 DNA reads as TGCGCCAGCAGCCCTAAGGAGGATAATGAAAAACTGTTTTTT.

The chain combines TRBV5-1 with TRBJ1-5; TRBD1 agrees at 7 bases. This CDR3 is 14 amino acids long. V shed 4 bases, J shed 2 bases, and the junction held 3 bases outside the gene matches. From germline, CDR1 is SGHRS and CDR2 YFSETQ. CDR3 DNA: TGCGCCAGCAGCCCCGGGACAGGCAATCAGCCCCAGCATTTT. This translates into CASSPGTGNQPQHF.

This chain uses TRBV20-1 with TRBJ1-6, with TRBD1 identical over 10 bases. The CDR3 is 15 residues long. Germline V gene sequence: CDR1 DFQATT, CDR2 SNEGSKA (reference sequence). V trimming: 3 bases; J trimming: 4 bases; junction bases outside the gene matches: 3. The CDR3 protein is CSASPGQGYNSPLHF. For the CDR3, the DNA is TGCAGTGCTAGTCCGGGACAGGGGTATAATTCACCCCTCCACTTT.

The genes are TRBV19 and TRBJ2-3, with 11 bases lining up with TRBD2. CDR3 size: 15 residues. The V segment lost 5 bases and the J segment 5 bases; nucleotides outside the gene matches: 6. The V gene's germline CDR1 is LNHDA and CDR2 SQIVND (reference sequence). The CDR3, as DNA: TGTGCCAGTAGTGGAAGAGGACTAGCGGGAGATACGCAGTATTTT. Its translation: CASSGRGLAGDTQYF. Full variable domain (rest looked up from reference TRBV19 and TRBJ2-3): DGGITQSPKYLFRKEGQNVTLSCEQNLNHDAMYWYRQDPGQGLRLIYYSQIVNDFQKGDIAEGYSVSREKKESFPLTVTSAQKNPTAFYLCASSGRGLAGDTQYFGPGTRLTVL.

V and J are TRBV19 and TRBJ1-2; D is unclear. Trimming removed 2 bases at V and 8 bases at J, with 6 bases between. Germline CDR1 reads LNHDA; CDR2 reads SQIVND (reference sequence). This CDR3 spans 11 amino acids. CDR3 in amino acids: CASSILGGYTF. CDR3 DNA: TGTGCCAGTAGTATACTAGGCGGCTACACCTTC.